This is a list of T cell receptor beta chains from one sample in a study of beta chain features in type 1 diabetes. Measured with immunoSEQ multiplex PCR; TCRdb has only the in-frame clones, and not every one. This repertoire shows under 300,000 clones, around 21% found once; its top ten account for less than 0.035%. Sequenced sample: naive CD4+ T cells from blood. The receptors derive from a woman in her thirties or forties with type 1 diabetes. CDR3s include the opening cysteine and the closing phenylalanine or tryptophan. Fields, in order: CDR3 length, J gene, V gene, CDR3 protein.

length: 15
J: TRBJ2-7
V: TRBV7-9
CDR3: CASSLAGTGPLEQYF

length: 16
J: TRBJ2-7
V: TRBV5-1
CDR3: CASSLDPGTRREEQYF

length: 12
J: TRBJ2-1
V: TRBV5-1
CDR3: CASSLLPSVLFF

length: 16
J: TRBJ2-1
V: TRBV9
CDR3: CASSVAEGLAANEQFF

length: 14
J: TRBJ1-1
V: TRBV10-3
CDR3: CAISEAGRATEAFF

length: 14
J: TRBJ1-2
V: TRBV10-3
CDR3: CAISESEGPAGYTF

length: 13
J: TRBJ1-2
V: TRBV5-5
CDR3: CAPGKATGEGYTF

length: 13
J: TRBJ2-2
V: TRBV27
CDR3: CASSLPGTGELFF

length: 12
J: TRBJ2-5
V: TRBV30
CDR3: CAGGANQETQYF

length: 13
J: TRBJ1-1
V: TRBV30
CDR3: CAWTGQRPTEAFF

length: 13
J: TRBJ2-3
V: TRBV29-1
CDR3: CSADRGRTDTQYF

length: 14
J: TRBJ2-7
V: TRBV5-6
CDR3: CASSFGGILYEQYF

length: 13
J: TRBJ2-2
V: TRBV28
CDR3: CASRPPGTGELFF

length: 16
J: TRBJ1-1
V: TRBV30
CDR3: CAWSAPEAGKNTEAFF

length: 15
J: TRBJ2-2
V: TRBV6-5
CDR3: CASSYGQANTGELFF

length: 12
J: TRBJ1-2
V: TRBV2
CDR3: CASSEQSHGYTF